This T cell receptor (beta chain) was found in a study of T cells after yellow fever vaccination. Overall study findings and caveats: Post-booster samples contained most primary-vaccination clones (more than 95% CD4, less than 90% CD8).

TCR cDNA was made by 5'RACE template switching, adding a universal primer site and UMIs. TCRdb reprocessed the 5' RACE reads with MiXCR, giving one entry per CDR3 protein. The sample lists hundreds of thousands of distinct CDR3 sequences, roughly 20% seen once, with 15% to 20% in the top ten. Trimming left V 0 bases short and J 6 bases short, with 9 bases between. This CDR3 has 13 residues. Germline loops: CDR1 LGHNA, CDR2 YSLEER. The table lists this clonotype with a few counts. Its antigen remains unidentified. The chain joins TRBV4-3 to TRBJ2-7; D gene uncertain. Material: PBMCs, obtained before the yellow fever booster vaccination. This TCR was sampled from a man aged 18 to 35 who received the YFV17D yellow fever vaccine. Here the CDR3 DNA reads TGCGCCAGCAGCCAAGATATCTCCCCCGAGCAGTACGTC. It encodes CASSQDISPEQYV.